This T cell receptor beta chain stems from a study of T cells in Graves' hyperthyroidism and ophthalmopathy. Germline CDR1 and CDR2: SGHRS and YFSETQ. The CDR3 totals 13 residues. Newly diagnosed hyperthyroidism, duration under 2 months, in patients aged 18 to 65. The diagnostic basis comprised clinical symptoms, serum thyroxine and TRAb, thyroid ultrasound and orbital computed tomography. About this clonotype: The antigen is not known. The junction does not match germline at one end; this may be a read error.

Regions amplified from RNA transcripts were the TCR beta CDR3 regions. The HTBI set primed first-round TCR CDR3 RT-PCR. TCRdb re-called the multiplex PCR reads through MiXCR, storing one row per CDR3 protein. The data contain around 300,000 distinct CDR3 sequences, roughly 15% of them singletons. Overall study results and limits: Blood held most thyroid clonotypes expanded above 0.001 frequency.

Sequencing input: blood. This receptor was obtained from a woman aged 45 to 65 with Graves' hyperthyroidism that later progressed to Graves' ophthalmopathy. This rearrangement joins TRBV5-1 to TRBJ2-2; tentative D call: TRBD2 (6 bases). The CDR3 DNA reads as TGCGCCGGCAGGGAGGAAAGCACCGGGGAGCTGTTTTTT. This encodes CAGREESTGELFF.